This TCR beta chain emerged from a study of T-cell memory formation after mild COVID-19. From the 5' RACE reads, TCRdb called clonotypes with MiXCR, one entry per CDR3 protein. This sample has some 350,000 distinct CDR3 sequences; 13% occur once, and the top ten carry roughly 23%. This clonotype appeared many times. The specimen sequenced was PBMCs or a T cell subset sorted from them (not recorded which). The TCR was taken from a young man who had mild COVID-19 (a few samples of this study predate the infection). Cell type and time point are not known.

In nucleotides, the CDR3 is TGCGCCAGCAGCTTGGTTTCAGGGGACACCGGGGAGCTGTTTTTT. Translation gives CASSLVSGDTGELFF. The chain employs TRBV5-1 and TRBJ2-2; tentatively, D is TRBD1 (6 bases). Germline CDR1 and CDR2: SGHRS and YFSETQ. The CDR3 extends over 15 amino acids. The V end was cut by 0 bases, the J end by 3 bases, with 9 bases between.